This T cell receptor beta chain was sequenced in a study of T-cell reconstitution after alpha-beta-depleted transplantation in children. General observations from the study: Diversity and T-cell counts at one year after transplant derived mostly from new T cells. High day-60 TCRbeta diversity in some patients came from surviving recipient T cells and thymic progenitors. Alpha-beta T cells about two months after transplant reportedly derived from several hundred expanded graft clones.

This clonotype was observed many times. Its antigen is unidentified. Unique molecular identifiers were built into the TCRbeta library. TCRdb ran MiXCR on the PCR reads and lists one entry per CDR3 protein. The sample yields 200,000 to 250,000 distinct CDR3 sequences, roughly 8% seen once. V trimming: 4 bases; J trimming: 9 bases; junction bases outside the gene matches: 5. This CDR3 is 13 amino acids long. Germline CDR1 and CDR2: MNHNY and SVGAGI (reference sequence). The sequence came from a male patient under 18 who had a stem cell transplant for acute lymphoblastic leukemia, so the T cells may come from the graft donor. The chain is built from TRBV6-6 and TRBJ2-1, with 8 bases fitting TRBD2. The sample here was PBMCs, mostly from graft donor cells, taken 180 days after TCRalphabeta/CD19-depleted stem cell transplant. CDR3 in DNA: TGTGCCAGCAGTTTCGGGACTAGGGGTGAGCAGTTCTTC. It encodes CASSFGTRGEQFF.